This entry lists 27 T cell receptor beta chains sequenced from one sample in a study of cytomegalovirus exposure and HLA in healthy donors. The repertoire was sequenced with immunoSEQ multiplex PCR; TCRdb's copy has only in-frame clones and lacks some. Counted here are over 150,000 clones, around 84% occurring once; the ten biggest clones make up about an eighth. Sequencing was done on a sample of PBMCs. Receptors were obtained from a woman aged 25-40 years in good health and CMV-seropositive.

CDR3 sequence: CSVEMQAHEQYF. CDR3 bases: TGCAGCGTTGAAATGCAGGCTCACGAGCAGTACTTC. The J gene is TRBJ2-7, the V gene TRBV29-1; D not resolved. V lost 2 bases to trimming and J lost 5 bases, with 10 bases between them. Germline values: CDR1 SQVTM, CDR2 ANQGSEA. The CDR3 extends over 12 amino acids.

The rearrangement links TRBV7-9 to TRBJ2-7, with 7 bases aligning to TRBD2. The CDR3 sequence is 13 residues long. V lost 0 bases, J lost 7 bases, and 3 bases stayed unmatched. Germline V gives CDR1 SEHNR, CDR2 FQNEAQ (reference sequence). The CDR3 here is CASSLAEGGEQYF. The CDR3 nucleotides are TGTGCCAGCAGCTTAGCAGAGGGAGGGGAGCAGTACTTC.

The chain has TRBV4-2 and TRBJ2-4; TRBD2 agrees at 7 bases. The CDR3 runs 15 residues. V gave up 1 base and J gave up 6 bases; unmatched junction bases: 6. Germline-derived CDR1 and CDR2 are LGHNA and YNFKEQ. CDR3 sequence (DNA): TGTGCCAGCAGCCAAGGACGGGGGGACTTAAACATTCAGTACTTC. Translating gives CASSQGRGDLNIQYF.

This clone was counted between two and nine times. This chain uses TRBV7-9 with TRBJ2-2; D is uncertain. V lost 4 bases, J lost 5 bases, and 8 bases lay in between. Germline V gene data show CDR1 as SEHNR and CDR2 as FQNEAQ (reference sequence). CDR3 length: 13 amino acids. The chain's CDR3 is CASSSAETGELFF. CDR3 bases: TGTGCCAGCAGCTCAGCCGAGACCGGGGAGCTGTTTTTT. The full variable domain, completed using reference TRBV7-9 and TRBJ2-2, is DTGVSQNPRHKITKRGQNVTFRCDPISEHNRLYWYRQTLGQGPEFLTYFQNEAQLEKSRLLSDRFSAERPKGSFSTLEIQRTEQGDSAMYLCASSSAETGELFFGEGSRLTVL.

The chain recombines TRBV28 with TRBJ2-2; unclear D gene. This CDR3 has 15 amino acids. The V gene lost 6 bases and the J gene lost 5 bases, with 16 bases spanning the gap. Per the germline V gene, CDR1 is MDHEN and CDR2 is SYDVKM. CDR3 DNA: TGTGCCAGCAGCCTCCTCCGTTCGGGTACCGGGGAGCTGTTTTTT. Its protein product is CASSLLRSGTGELFF.

The V gene is TRBV2, the J gene TRBJ2-3; 7 positions match TRBD2. CDR1 is SNHLY, CDR2 FYNNEI, per germline. This CDR3 is 15 amino acids long. Trimming removed 6 bases from V and 6 bases from J; junction bases left unmatched: 12. CDR3 sequence reads: CASSSGGSEVDTQYF. The CDR3 coding sequence is TGTGCCAGCAGCTCCGGGGGGTCGGAGGTGGATACGCAGTATTTT.

This chain connects TRBV19 to TRBJ1-2; 9 nucleotides agree with TRBD1. This CDR3 spans 16 amino acids. Per the germline V gene, CDR1 is LNHDA and CDR2 is SQIVND (reference sequence). With V trimmed by 3 bases and J by 2 bases, 7 bases remained unmatched. The CDR3 loop is CASSILSGQGNYGYTF. CDR3 nucleotides: TGTGCCAGTAGTATCTTGTCGGGACAGGGCAACTATGGCTACACCTTC.

The chain is built from TRBV2 and TRBJ1-1; 7 bases agree with TRBD1. Trimming took 3 bases from V and 3 from J; bases not matched to a gene: 4. Germline V gene lookup returns CDR1 SNHLY and CDR2 FYNNEI. This CDR3 spans 14 amino acids. CDR3 in DNA: TGTGCCAGCAGTGAGAGACAGGGAGACACTGAAGCTTTCTTT. Translated, it gives CASSERQGDTEAFF.

The chain couples TRBV5-1 to TRBJ2-1; weak D call: TRBD1 (7 bases). Per the germline V gene, CDR1 is SGHRS and CDR2 is YFSETQ. V was shortened by 5 bases and J by 9 bases, with 21 bases between the two germline ends. CDR3 length equals 15 residues. The CDR3: CASRLSRDSGREQFF. The CDR3 DNA reads TGCGCCAGCAGGTTGTCGCGGGACAGTGGGCGTGAGCAGTTCTTC.

This CDR3 reads CATAGRGQEPLETQYF. As DNA, the CDR3 is TGTGCCACCGCGGGAAGGGGACAGGAGCCTTTGGAGACCCAGTACTTC. The chain links TRBV15 to TRBJ2-5; 8 nucleotides align to TRBD1. V trimming: 8 bases; J trimming: 5 bases; junction bases outside the gene matches: 16. CDR1 and CDR2 from the germline V gene are LNHNV and YYDKDF (reference sequence). This CDR3 has 16 amino acids.

The gene calls are TRBV4-1 and TRBJ2-7; 9 bases are a match to TRBD2. The V gene's germline CDR1 is MGHRA and CDR2 YSYEKL. This CDR3 contains 15 residues. Unmatched junction bases numbered 4, after V lost 0 bases and J lost 4 bases. CDR3 bases: TGCGCCAGCAGCCAAGAGGGAGCGGGAGGTTACGAGCAGTACTTC. It yields the protein CASSQEGAGGYEQYF.

The chain links TRBV25-1 to TRBJ2-7; 8 nucleotides line up with TRBD2. CDR1 and CDR2 (germline): MGHDK, SYGVNS. CDR3 size: 15 residues. The ends lost 7 bases at V and 0 bases at J; junction bases unmatched: 8. This CDR3 reads CASTASGLNSYEQYF. CDR3 coding DNA: TGTGCCAGCACAGCTAGCGGGCTAAACTCCTACGAGCAGTACTTC.

The gene calls are TRBV25-1 and TRBJ2-2; a weak D match, TRBD1 (6 bases). This CDR3 region has 14 residues. Trimming took off 2 bases at V and 6 bases at J, with 10 bases between the two ends. Germline CDR1 reads MGHDK; CDR2 reads SYGVNS. The CDR3 here is CASSEKGDPGELFF. The CDR3, as DNA: TGTGCCAGCAGTGAAAAGGGGGACCCCGGGGAGCTGTTTTTT.

This clone has just one count. The chain combines TRBV7-2 with TRBJ1-2, with 8 nucleotides matching TRBD1. Germline trimming cut 4 bases from V and 2 bases from J; bases unmatched to any gene: 3. Germline V gene data show CDR1 as SGHTA and CDR2 as FQGNSA. CDR3 length equals 14 residues. For the CDR3, the DNA is TGTGCCAGCAGCTACCGGACAGGGAACTATGGCTACACCTTC. Translation: CASSYRTGNYGYTF.

Here the CDR3 DNA reads TGTGCCAGCAGCTTGGGCGGGAGGCTCTACGAGCAGTACTTC. This codes for CASSLGGRLYEQYF. This chain uses TRBV5-4 with TRBJ2-7, with TRBD2 matching 8 bases. This CDR3 is 14 amino acids long. V lost 0 bases and J lost 3; bases outside the gene matches: 2. Germline CDR1 SGHNT, CDR2 YYREEE (reference sequence).

This clone occurred once. The gene calls are TRBV5-1 and TRBJ2-7, with D maybe TRBD2 (6 bases). This CDR3 contains 16 residues. Trimming shortened V by 0 bases and J by 4 bases, and 17 bases separated the two germline ends. CDR1 SGHRS and CDR2 YFSETQ come from the germline V gene. The DNA for the CDR3 is TGCGCCAGCAGCTTGGCCATCACGGGAGTCGGATACGAGCAGTACTTC. Translating gives CASSLAITGVGYEQYF.

The chain employs TRBV6-6 and TRBJ2-7; TRBD1 is a possible D gene (5 bases). The CDR3 runs 15 residues. The V gene lost 2 bases and the J gene lost 0 bases, with 11 bases spanning the gap. Germline-derived CDR1 and CDR2 are MNHNY and SVGAGI (reference sequence). CDR3 residues: CASSYGGAHSYEQYF. For the CDR3, the DNA is TGTGCCAGCAGTTACGGTGGGGCTCACTCCTACGAGCAGTACTTC.

The chain has TRBV5-4 and TRBJ2-2; the match to TRBD1 covers 7 bases. The CDR3 covers 15 residues. Germline CDR1 is SGHNT and CDR2 is YYREEE (reference sequence). The V segment lost 4 bases and the J segment 0 bases; nucleotides outside the gene matches: 3. CDR3 nucleotides: TGTGCCAGCAGCCAGGGACAGCCGAACACCGGGGAGCTGTTTTTT. This codes for CASSQGQPNTGELFF.

V gene TRBV27 combines with J gene TRBJ1-4, with a weak D call TRBD1 (6 bases). The CDR3 covers 15 residues. V lost 3 bases, J lost 6 bases, and 14 bases lay in between. Germline V lookup: CDR1 MNHEY, CDR2 SMNVEV (reference sequence). Written as DNA, the CDR3 is TGTGCCAGCAGTTTGTTTGGGGGCGCTTATGAAAAACTGTTTTTT. This translates into CASSLFGGAYEKLFF.

The V call is TRBV4-1, the J call TRBJ2-5, with 12 bases aligning to TRBD2. The V and J ends lost 4 bases and 2 bases, in that order; junction bases with no gene match: 14. CDR1 MGHRA and CDR2 YSYEKL come from the germline V gene. This CDR3 region has 19 residues. In nucleotides, the CDR3 is TGCGCCAGCAGCCCGAGTGAGGCTAGCGGGAGGGTTTATCAAGAGACCCAGTACTTC. As protein: CASSPSEASGRVYQETQYF.

This clone was counted only a few times. Other DNA sequences within the sample encode an identical CDR3. V is TRBV27 and J is TRBJ1-1; maybe TRBD1 (5 bases). CDR1 MNHEY and CDR2 SMNVEV come from the germline V gene (reference sequence). Trimming shortened V by 5 bases and J by 1 base, and 11 bases separated the two germline ends. The CDR3 has 14 residues. CDR3 DNA sequence: TGTGCCAGCAGTCCAAACGACAGGAACACTGAAGCTTTCTTT. Translated: CASSPNDRNTEAFF.

The V call is TRBV5-6, the J call TRBJ2-5; 10 bases match TRBD2. CDR3 length: 17 residues. The ends lost 0 bases at V and 5 bases at J; junction bases unmatched: 10. Germline V gene sequence: CDR1 SGHDT, CDR2 YYEEEE. DNA of the CDR3: TGTGCCAGCAGCTTGGGGAGCGGGAGGGCCCTTCTGGAGACCCAGTACTTC. Translation gives CASSLGSGRALLETQYF.

This chain connects TRBV5-1 to TRBJ1-5, with 9 bases that match TRBD1. Trimming took 4 bases from V and 6 from J; bases not matched to a gene: 8. Germline values: CDR1 SGHRS, CDR2 YFSETQ. The CDR3 is 15 amino acids. CDR3 DNA sequence: TGCGCCAGCAGCCCGGGACAGGGCGGGGTTCAGCCCCAGCATTTT. This encodes CASSPGQGGVQPQHF.

CDR3 coding DNA: TGTGCCAGCAGGGACAGGGAGCTTCATGAGCAGTTCTTC. Residues: CASRDRELHEQFF. The rearrangement links TRBV6-5 to TRBJ2-1, with TRBD1 matching over 8 bases. V lost 6 bases to trimming and J lost 8 bases; unmatched junction nucleotides: 6. Germline V gene lookup returns CDR1 MNHEY and CDR2 SVGAGI. The CDR3 totals 13 residues.

This rearrangement joins TRBV5-1 to TRBJ2-2, with a weak D call TRBD2 (5 bases). Trimming shortened V by 0 bases and J by 6 bases, and 15 bases separated the two germline ends. The CDR3 totals 16 residues. CDR1 and CDR2 (germline): SGHRS, YFSETQ. The CDR3 region has the DNA TGCGCCAGCAGCTTGGAGGTCCCTAGCCCCTCCGGGGAGCTGTTTTTT. Translating gives CASSLEVPSPSGELFF.

This sequence joins TRBV7-9 and TRBJ1-5; D gene ambiguous. Germline loops: CDR1 SEHNR, CDR2 FQNEAQ (reference sequence). The CDR3 runs 15 residues. Trimming shortened V by 5 bases and J by 5 bases, and 16 bases separated the two germline ends. CDR3 DNA: TGTGCCAGCAGCCCCCCGGGTGGTTTTGATCAGCCCCAGCATTTT. This codes for CASSPPGGFDQPQHF.

The V call is TRBV25-1, the J call TRBJ2-3; possible D gene TRBD1, 5 bases. In germline, CDR1 is MGHDK, CDR2 SYGVNS. The CDR3 is 14 residues long. V shed 1 base and J shed 0 bases, with 5 bases lying between them. This chain's CDR3 is CASSESGSTDTQYF. Written as DNA, the CDR3 is TGTGCCAGCAGTGAATCAGGGAGCACAGATACGCAGTATTTT.